Below, one T cell receptor (beta chain) is given with its context. Antigen unknown. TCRdb's table, derived via immunoSEQ multiplex PCR, lists solely in-frame clones and lacks some. The table shows about 350,000 clones, with more than 75% occurring only once. This specimen comes from a study of Ad26.COV2.S vaccination and SARS-CoV-2 variants. The overall study: Intramuscular Ad26.COV2.S doses were given once or twice, 56 days apart. Study-wide points: Breadth and depth estimates from TCRs may understate total T cell responses.

The CDR3 has 13 residues. Trimming removed 5 bases from V and 5 bases from J, with 11 bases in between. CDR1 is MNHEY and CDR2 is SVGAGI in the germline V gene. Treatment given: roughly 19 received Ad26.COV2.S at low or high dose, single or two shots; roughly 5 received placebo; per-sample allocation not given. Specimens were obtained on day 63 following the first vaccine or placebo injection. Donor was an adult aged 18-55 years in Boston. The specimen was peripheral blood, collected in a trial of Ad26.COV2.S vaccine versus placebo. V is TRBV6-5 and J is TRBJ2-3, with D perhaps matching TRBD2 (6 bases). This clonotype originated in a person between 18 and 59 years old who received the Ad26.COV2.S COVID-19 vaccine or a placebo. The CDR3 region has the DNA TGTGCCAGCAGTCGTCCGGGAGTAGATACGCAGTATTTT. Translating gives CASSRPGVDTQYF.